A single sample is the source of the 25 T cell receptor beta chains below, sequenced in a study of OX40 agonist ivuxolimab in advanced cancers. Assay: immunoSEQ multiplex PCR; the TCRdb copy retains only in-frame clones and omits some. The data contain just under 65,000 clones, roughly nine tenths of them seen just once; the ten biggest clones take up roughly 5.5%. The input for sequencing was CD4+ or CD8+ T cells sorted from blood, taken in a trial of the OX40 agonist ivuxolimab. The receptors originated from an adult with an advanced solid tumor such as melanoma, head and neck, liver or kidney cancer.

The CDR3: CASSPGALNTEAFF. The DNA of the CDR3 is TGTGCCAGCAGCCCTGGGGCTTTGAACACTGAAGCTTTCTTT. The V gene is TRBV28, the J gene TRBJ1-1; possibly TRBD1 for D (5 bases). The CDR3 contains 14 residues. Trimming shortened V by 6 bases and J by 0 bases, and 11 bases separated the two germline ends. The germline gives CDR1 MDHEN, CDR2 SYDVKM.

V usage is TRBV18 and J usage is TRBJ2-7, with D perhaps matching TRBD2 (5 bases). The V and J ends lost 3 bases and 6 bases respectively, with 15 bases between them. The CDR3 totals 14 residues. From germline, CDR1 is KGHSH and CDR2 LQKENI. CDR3 nucleotide sequence: TGTGCCAGCTCACCCCCGGGATCACCAGCCGAGCAGTACTTC. This sequence encodes CASSPPGSPAEQYF.

CDR3 coding DNA: TGTGCCAGCAGCTCCTTCGCAGATACGCAGTATTTT. Amino acids: CASSSFADTQYF. The chain couples TRBV7-9 to TRBJ2-3; D is uncertain. Germline-derived CDR1 and CDR2 are SEHNR and FQNEAQ (reference sequence). V was pared by 4 bases and J by 4 bases, with 6 bases between. This CDR3 contains 12 residues. Based on the CDR3 plus reference TRBV7-9 and TRBJ2-3, the full variable domain is DTGVSQNPRHKITKRGQNVTFRCDPISEHNRLYWYRQTLGQGPEFLTYFQNEAQLEKSRLLSDRFSAERPKGSFSTLEIQRTEQGDSAMYLCASSSFADTQYFGPGTRLTVL.

The chain carries TRBV28 and TRBJ2-3; D is uncertain. V lost 3 bases, J lost 10 bases, and 11 bases lay in between. Germline assignment: CDR1 MDHEN and CDR2 SYDVKM. The CDR3 runs to 12 residues. As DNA, the CDR3 is TGTGCCAGCAGTTTCCTGTATCTGGCGCAGTATTTT. This gives the protein CASSFLYLAQYF. The full variable domain, with the rest looked up from reference TRBV28 and TRBJ2-3, is DVKVTQSSRYLVKRTGEKVFLECVQDMDHENMFWYRQDPGLGLRLIYFSYDVKMKEKGDIPEGYSVSREKKERFSLILESASTNQTSMYLCASSFLYLAQYFGPGTRLTVL.

This clone was recorded only once. The chain links TRBV5-6 to TRBJ2-1; D is unclear. V lost 4 bases to trimming and J lost 10 bases, with 15 bases between them. Germline lookup yields CDR1 SGHDT and CDR2 YYEEEE. The CDR3 contains 13 residues. CDR3 in amino acids: CASSGTDGYEQFF. The CDR3 nucleotides are TGTGCCAGCAGCGGAACGGACGGGTACGAGCAGTTCTTC.

In regard to this clone: Other DNA sequences from this sample encode an identical CDR3 as well. The chain joins TRBV9 to TRBJ2-3, with D possibly called TRBD1 or TRBD2 (5 bases each). From germline, CDR1 is SGDLS and CDR2 YYNGEE. The CDR3 runs 12 residues. V was pared by 0 bases and J by 6 bases, with 5 bases between. The CDR3 loop reads CASSVGGDTQYF. For the CDR3, the DNA is TGTGCCAGCAGCGTAGGGGGGGATACGCAGTATTTT.

The rearrangement uses TRBV5-4 and TRBJ1-1; the D gene is possibly TRBD1 (5 bases). Looked up from germline, CDR1 is SGHNT and CDR2 is YYREEE (reference sequence). The V and J ends lost 1 base and 0 bases respectively, with 7 bases between them. The CDR3 spans 14 residues. In nucleotides, the CDR3 is TGTGCCAGCAGCTTGCAGGGTGTGAACACTGAAGCTTTCTTT. Its translation is CASSLQGVNTEAFF.

The chain joins TRBV7-6 to TRBJ2-1; D remains ambiguous. The CDR3 sequence is 14 residues long. V gave up 5 bases and J gave up 7 bases, with 15 bases separating them. The V gene's germline CDR1 is SGHVS and CDR2 FNYEAQ. DNA for the CDR3: TGTGCCAGCAGCCTCCGGGTGTCCCCAAATGAGCAGTTCTTC. Protein sequence: CASSLRVSPNEQFF. Variable domain in full (rest from reference TRBV7-6 and TRBJ2-1): GAGVSQSPRYKVTKRGQDVALRCDPISGHVSLYWYRQALGQGPEFLTYFNYEAQQDKSGLPNDRFSAERPEGSISTLTIQRTEQRDSAMYRCASSLRVSPNEQFFGPGTRLTVL.

The V gene is TRBV9, the J gene TRBJ2-2; the match to TRBD1 covers 7 bases. This CDR3 has 15 amino acids. Per germline, CDR1 SGDLS and CDR2 YYNGEE. J lost 6 bases, V lost 1 base, and 6 bases had no gene match. For the CDR3, the DNA is TGTGCCAGCAGCGTACAACAGGGGATACCCGGGGAGCTGTTTTTT. Protein: CASSVQQGIPGELFF.

This clone occurred once. This chain links TRBV4-1 with TRBJ2-5, with a tentative D call TRBD1 (5 bases). V was trimmed by 0 bases and J by 2 bases, leaving 10 bases between them. This CDR3 comprises 15 residues. The V gene's germline CDR1 is MGHRA and CDR2 YSYEKL. The CDR3 nucleotides read TGCGCCAGCAGCCAAGAAAGGGGCAGGCAAGAGACCCAGTACTTC. Protein sequence: CASSQERGRQETQYF.

The rearrangement links TRBV7-3 to TRBJ1-2; a possible D gene is TRBD1 (5 bases). This CDR3 has 14 residues. V lost 4 bases and J lost 6, with 15 bases in between. Germline CDR1 SGHTA, CDR2 FQGTGA. The CDR3 sequence is CASSSSIGHDGYTF. CDR3 coding DNA: TGTGCCAGCAGCTCTTCCATAGGACACGATGGCTACACCTTC.

The J gene is TRBJ2-1, the V gene TRBV15, with TRBD2 matching over 11 bases. CDR3 length equals 16 residues. Germline V gene lookup returns CDR1 LNHNV and CDR2 YYDKDF (reference sequence). V lost 0 bases, J lost 4 bases, and 2 bases stayed unmatched. CDR3 nucleotides: TGTGCCACCAGCAGAGATGTAGCGGGAGGGTACAATGAGCAGTTCTTC. The encoded protein is CATSRDVAGGYNEQFF.

This clone has just one count. This chain joins TRBV28 and TRBJ1-5; D is undetermined. There are 12 residues in the CDR3. V shed 6 bases and J shed 5 bases, with 8 bases lying between them. The germline gives CDR1 MDHEN, CDR2 SYDVKM. The CDR3 sequence is CASSGEDQPQHF. As DNA, the CDR3 is TGTGCCAGCAGCGGGGAGGATCAGCCCCAGCATTTT.

This chain links TRBV11-2 with TRBJ2-7; D uncertain. Germline lookup yields CDR1 SGHAT and CDR2 FQNNGV. The CDR3 covers 11 residues. V lost 2 bases to trimming and J lost 2 bases, with 1 base between them. In DNA form, the CDR3 reads TGTGCCAGCAGCTTAACCTACGAGCAGTACTTC. Amino acid sequence: CASSLTYEQYF.

The chain is built from TRBV29-1 and TRBJ2-6; the D is unclear. CDR1 and CDR2 (germline): SQVTM, ANQGSEA. CDR3 size: 13 residues. The germline V and J ends were trimmed by 4 bases and 0 bases, with 4 bases remaining between them. CDR3 nucleotides: TGCAGCGTTGGGAGCTCTGGGGCCAACGTCCTGACTTTC. The encoded protein is CSVGSSGANVLTF.

The rearrangement links TRBV11-2 to TRBJ2-1; maybe TRBD1 (6 bases). The CDR3 length is 13 residues. Looked up from germline, CDR1 is SGHAT and CDR2 is FQNNGV. V was clipped by 6 bases and J by 10 bases, with 16 bases between them. The CDR3 DNA reads as TGTGCCAGCAGAGCGATACAGGGACGCGAGCAGTTCTTC. Its protein is CASRAIQGREQFF.

V and J are TRBV29-1 and TRBJ2-1; TRBD2 matches at 13 bases. The CDR3 covers 15 residues. Germline CDR1 is SQVTM and CDR2 is ANQGSEA. J gave up 8 bases and V 6 bases, and 10 bases lay outside the gene matches. CDR3 loop: CSVGMTSGRFDEQFF. The CDR3 region has the DNA TGCAGCGTGGGTATGACTAGCGGGAGGTTCGATGAGCAGTTCTTC.

On this clone: The junction and the germline gene differ at one end; a read error may be behind it. This chain joins TRBV20-1 and TRBJ2-5; D remains ambiguous. CDR1 and CDR2 from the germline V gene are DFQATT and SNEGSKA (reference sequence). The CDR3 runs to 11 residues. CDR3 nucleotides: TGCAGTGCTAAAAAAGGAGAGAGCCAGTACTTC. Its translation: CSAKKGESQYF.

V gene TRBV27 combines with J gene TRBJ2-5; unclear D gene. CDR3 length: 12 amino acids. The germline V and J ends were trimmed by 4 bases and 7 bases, with 10 bases remaining between them. CDR1 MNHEY and CDR2 SMNVEV come from the germline V gene (reference sequence). CDR3 sequence (DNA): TGTGCCAGCAGTTCGTCGGGTGGGACCCAGTACTTC. Translation gives CASSSSGGTQYF.

V is TRBV5-8 and J is TRBJ2-2, with TRBD2 matching over 8 bases. The CDR3 totals 18 residues. Trimming at V came to 5 bases and at J to 0 bases, leaving 12 bases not matched to a gene. The germline gives CDR1 SGHTS, CDR2 YDEGEE. The DNA for the CDR3 is TGTGCCAGCAGTTCCTATTCGGGGGGGACCGCGAACACCGGGGAGCTGTTTTTT. It yields the protein CASSSYSGGTANTGELFF.

The rearrangement uses TRBV4-2 and TRBJ2-7; D perhaps matches TRBD2 (5 bases). Germline CDR1 is LGHNA and CDR2 is YNFKEQ. The germline V and J ends were trimmed by 1 base and 4 bases, with 14 bases remaining between them. The CDR3 has 15 amino acids. The CDR3 protein is CASSQGGLTRYEQYF. CDR3 in DNA: TGTGCCAGCAGCCAAGGTGGACTTACGCGGTACGAGCAGTACTTC.

The chain links TRBV5-4 to TRBJ2-1; D might be TRBD1 or TRBD2, each matching 5 bases. The CDR3 has 14 amino acids. The V gene's germline CDR1 is SGHNT and CDR2 YYREEE (reference sequence). The ends were cut back, 4 bases at V and 0 bases at J, with 8 bases in the middle. The CDR3 coding sequence is TGTGCCAGCAGCGGGGCGGGCTCCTACAATGAGCAGTTCTTC. Translation gives CASSGAGSYNEQFF.

CDR3: CASSSGQGNQPQHF. The CDR3 coding sequence is TGTGCCAGCAGTTCCGGACAGGGCAATCAGCCCCAGCATTTT. The gene calls are TRBV28 and TRBJ1-5; 7 bases match TRBD1. Looked up from germline, CDR1 is MDHEN and CDR2 is SYDVKM. The V segment lost 4 bases and the J segment 2 bases; nucleotides outside the gene matches: 2. This CDR3 is built from 14 residues.

V and J are TRBV4-2 and TRBJ1-2, with TRBD1 identical over 7 bases. V shed 4 bases and J 7 bases; nucleotides not matched to a gene: 6. CDR3 size: 13 residues. Germline V CDR1 and CDR2: LGHNA, YNFKEQ. The DNA for the CDR3 is TGTGCCAGCAGCCTTGAGAGGGACAGTGGCTACACCTTC. Its protein is CASSLERDSGYTF.

The chain recombines TRBV29-1 with TRBJ2-1; D might be TRBD2 (5 bases). Germline V lookup: CDR1 SQVTM, CDR2 ANQGSEA. V was pared by 4 bases and J by 4 bases, with 8 bases between. This CDR3 has 12 residues. DNA of the CDR3: TGCAGCGTTGTCGCGGGTTACAATGAGCAGTTCTTC. Protein: CSVVAGYNEQFF.